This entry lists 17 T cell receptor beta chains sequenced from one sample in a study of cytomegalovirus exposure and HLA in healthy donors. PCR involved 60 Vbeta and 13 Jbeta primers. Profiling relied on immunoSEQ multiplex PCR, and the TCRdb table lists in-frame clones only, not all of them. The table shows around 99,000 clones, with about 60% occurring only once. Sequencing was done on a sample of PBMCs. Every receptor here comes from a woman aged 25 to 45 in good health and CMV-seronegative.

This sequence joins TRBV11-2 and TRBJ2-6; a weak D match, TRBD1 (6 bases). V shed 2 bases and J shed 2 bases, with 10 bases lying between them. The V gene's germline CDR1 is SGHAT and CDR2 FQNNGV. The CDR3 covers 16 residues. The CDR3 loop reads CASSLFPGAGANVLTF. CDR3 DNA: TGTGCCAGCAGCTTATTCCCAGGGGCTGGGGCCAACGTCCTGACTTTC.

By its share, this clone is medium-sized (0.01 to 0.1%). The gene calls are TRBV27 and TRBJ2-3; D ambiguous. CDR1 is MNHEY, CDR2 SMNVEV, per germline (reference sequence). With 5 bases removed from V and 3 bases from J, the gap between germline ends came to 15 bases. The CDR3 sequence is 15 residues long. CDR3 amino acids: CASSTLGVGTDTQYF. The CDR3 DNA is TGTGCCAGCAGTACTTTGGGCGTTGGGACAGATACGCAGTATTTT.

CDR3 residues: CASNGRGLYEQYF. DNA of the CDR3: TGTGCCAGCAACGGGCGGGGTCTATACGAGCAGTACTTC. The gene calls are TRBV6-5 and TRBJ2-7, with D perhaps TRBD2 (6 bases). Per germline, CDR1 MNHEY and CDR2 SVGAGI. There are 13 residues in the CDR3. V lost 7 bases to trimming and J lost 4 bases, with 14 bases between them.

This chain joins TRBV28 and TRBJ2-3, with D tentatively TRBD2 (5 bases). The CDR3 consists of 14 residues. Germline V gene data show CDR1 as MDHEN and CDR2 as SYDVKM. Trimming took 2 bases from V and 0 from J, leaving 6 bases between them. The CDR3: CASSLSGSTDTQYF. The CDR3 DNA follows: TGTGCCAGCAGTTTAAGCGGTAGCACAGATACGCAGTATTTT.

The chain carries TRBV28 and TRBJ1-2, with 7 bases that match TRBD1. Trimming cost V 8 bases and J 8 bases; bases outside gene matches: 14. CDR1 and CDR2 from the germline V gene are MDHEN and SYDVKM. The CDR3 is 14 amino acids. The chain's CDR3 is CASATSRGLRGYTF. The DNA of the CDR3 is TGTGCCAGCGCTACTTCAAGGGGGCTGCGGGGCTACACCTTC.

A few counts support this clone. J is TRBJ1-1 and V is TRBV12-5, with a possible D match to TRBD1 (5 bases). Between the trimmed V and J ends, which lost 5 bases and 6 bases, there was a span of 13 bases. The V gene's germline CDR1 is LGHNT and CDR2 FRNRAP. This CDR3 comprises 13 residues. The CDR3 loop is CASGLTVAAEAFF. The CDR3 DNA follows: TGTGCTAGTGGTCTGACAGTGGCTGCTGAAGCTTTCTTT.

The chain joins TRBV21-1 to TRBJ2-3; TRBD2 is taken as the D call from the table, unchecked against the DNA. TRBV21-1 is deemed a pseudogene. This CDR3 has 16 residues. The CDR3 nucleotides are TGTGCCAGCAGCAACCCTAGCGGGGTATTCACAGATACGCAGTATTTT. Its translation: CASSNPSGVFTDTQYF.

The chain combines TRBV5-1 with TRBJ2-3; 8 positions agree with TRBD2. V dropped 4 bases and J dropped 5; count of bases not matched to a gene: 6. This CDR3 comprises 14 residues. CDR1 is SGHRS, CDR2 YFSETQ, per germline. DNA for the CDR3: TGCGCCAGCAGCCTTAGCGGGGTTGAAGATACGCAGTATTTT. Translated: CASSLSGVEDTQYF.

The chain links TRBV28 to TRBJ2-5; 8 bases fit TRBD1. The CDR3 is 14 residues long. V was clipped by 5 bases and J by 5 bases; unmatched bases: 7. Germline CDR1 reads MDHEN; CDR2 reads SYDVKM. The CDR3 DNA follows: TGTGCCAGCAGTCCGGGACAGGCAGGCGAGACCCAGTACTTC. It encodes CASSPGQAGETQYF.

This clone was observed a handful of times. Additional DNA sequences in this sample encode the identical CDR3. In nucleotides, the CDR3 is TGTGCCAGCAGCTTTCAGCTAGCGGGAGCAGATACGCAGTATTTT. Its translation is CASSFQLAGADTQYF. The chain uses TRBV7-2 and TRBJ2-3; TRBD2 matches 10 bases. The CDR3 contains 15 residues. J gave up 4 bases and V 3 bases, and 4 bases lay outside the gene matches. In germline, CDR1 is SGHTA, CDR2 FQGNSA.

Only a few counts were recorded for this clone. This CDR3 is CASSRDRFAEAFF. The CDR3 DNA is TGTGCCAGCAGCCGGGACAGGTTTGCTGAAGCTTTCTTT. The chain recombines TRBV7-9 with TRBJ1-1, with 8 nucleotides matching TRBD1. J gave up 6 bases and V 5 bases, and 5 bases lay outside the gene matches. The V gene's germline CDR1 is SEHNR and CDR2 FQNEAQ (reference sequence). This CDR3 spans 13 amino acids.

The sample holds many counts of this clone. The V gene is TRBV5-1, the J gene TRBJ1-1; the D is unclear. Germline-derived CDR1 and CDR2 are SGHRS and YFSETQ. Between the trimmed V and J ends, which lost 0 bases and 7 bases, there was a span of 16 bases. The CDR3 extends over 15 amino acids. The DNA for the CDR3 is TGCGCCAGCAGCTTGGCGGGTCGAGAATATGGTGAAGCTTTCTTT. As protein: CASSLAGREYGEAFF.

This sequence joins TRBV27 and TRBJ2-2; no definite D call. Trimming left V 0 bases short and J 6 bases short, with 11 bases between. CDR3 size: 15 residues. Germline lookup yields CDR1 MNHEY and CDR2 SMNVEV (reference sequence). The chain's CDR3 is CASSLSRRRAGELFF. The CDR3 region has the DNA TGTGCCAGCAGTTTATCGAGGAGACGGGCCGGGGAGCTGTTTTTT.

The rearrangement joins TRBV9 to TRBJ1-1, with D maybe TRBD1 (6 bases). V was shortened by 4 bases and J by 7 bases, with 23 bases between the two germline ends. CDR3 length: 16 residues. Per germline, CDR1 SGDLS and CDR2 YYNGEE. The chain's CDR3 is CASSPRQAGGKFEAFF. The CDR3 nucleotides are TGTGCCAGCAGCCCCAGACAGGCCGGTGGGAAATTTGAAGCTTTCTTT.

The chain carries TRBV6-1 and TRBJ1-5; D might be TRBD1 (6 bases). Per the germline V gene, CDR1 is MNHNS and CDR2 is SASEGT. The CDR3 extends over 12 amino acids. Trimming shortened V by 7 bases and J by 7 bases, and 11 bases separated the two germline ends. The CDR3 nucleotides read TGTGCCAGCAAGGGGGGGTTACAGCCCCAGCATTTT. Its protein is CASKGGLQPQHF.

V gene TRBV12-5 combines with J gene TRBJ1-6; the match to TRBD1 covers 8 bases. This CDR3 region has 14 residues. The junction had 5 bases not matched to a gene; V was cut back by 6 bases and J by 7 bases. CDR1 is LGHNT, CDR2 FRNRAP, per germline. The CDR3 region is CASGTGERNSPLHF. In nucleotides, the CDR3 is TGTGCTAGTGGGACAGGGGAACGGAATTCACCCCTCCACTTT.

In DNA, the CDR3 is TGCAGTGCGCCTCTAGCGGAAAAGGCATACTTC. It codes for CSAPLAEKAYF. The gene calls are TRBV20-1 and TRBJ2-7; 7 positions agree with TRBD2. The CDR3 is made up of 11 amino acids. After removal of 6 bases from V and 13 bases from J, the junction contained 12 bases not matched to a gene. Germline loops: CDR1 DFQATT, CDR2 SNEGSKA (reference sequence).